The rows below give T cell receptor beta chains drawn from one sample of a study of STAT5B mutations in CD4+ large granular lymphocyte leukemia. Profiling relied on immunoSEQ multiplex PCR, and the TCRdb table lists in-frame clones only, not all of them. The sample carries 25,000 to 35,000 clones, about four fifths recorded once. The sample taken for sequencing was CD4+ T cells from blood buffy coats. These receptors all come from a human donor in good health. CDR3s include the opening cysteine and the closing phenylalanine or tryptophan. Each record gives: D gene, J gene, clone size, V gene, CDR3 DNA, CDR3 protein. The D gene is left open where the match is weak. Clone size is shown for a subset of rows, as once, few, many or a class of expanded clone.

. | TRBJ2-7 | . | TRBV6-6 | TGTGCCAGCAGTTACACCCAAGACGAGCAGTACTTC | CASSYTQDEQYF
TRBD1 | TRBJ2-3 | once | TRBV30 | TGTGCCTGGAATACAGGGGGAAATACGCAGTATTTT | CAWNTGGNTQYF
TRBD1 | TRBJ2-7 | . | TRBV27 | TGTGCCAGCAGTTCGGCAGGGGGCCCCTACGAGCAGTACTTC | CASSSAGGPYEQYF
TRBD2 | TRBJ2-3 | . | TRBV29-1 | TGCAGCGTTGAGGCCAGCGGGGAGACCACAGATACGCAGTATTTT | CSVEASGETTDTQYF
TRBD1 | TRBJ1-4 | . | TRBV30 | TGTGCCCACGACAGGGGACCAAATGAAAAACTGTTTTTT | CAHDRGPNEKLFF
. | TRBJ2-7 | . | TRBV7-3 | TGTGCCAGCAGCGCCCAGGGGGGTACCGAGCAGTACTTC | CASSAQGGTEQYF
. | TRBJ2-5 | . | TRBV7-2 | TGTGCCAGCAGCTTAGGACTAGTTGGAGAGACCCAGTACTTC | CASSLGLVGETQYF
TRBD1 | TRBJ1-2 | once | TRBV10-3 | TGTGCCATCACCGGGGACAGGAACTATGGCTACACCTTC | CAITGDRNYGYTF
. | TRBJ2-7 | . | TRBV13 | TGTGCCAGCAGAATCGCGACAGACGCGTCCTACGAGCAGTACTTC | CASRIATDASYEQYF
TRBD1 | TRBJ1-1 | . | TRBV11-3 | TGTGCCAGCAGCCCAGGGACAGGGGCTGAAGCTTTCTTT | CASSPGTGAEAFF
. | TRBJ2-5 | . | TRBV15 | TGTGCCACCAGCAGAGGCAGGGATGGGGAGACCCAGTACTTC | CATSRGRDGETQYF
. | TRBJ2-5 | once | TRBV2 | TGTGCCAGCAGGGGGGGAGGCCCCGGAACCCAGTACTTC | CASRGGGPGTQYF
. | TRBJ2-7 | . | TRBV28 | TGTGCCAGCAGCTGGTACGGACGCGAGCAGTACTTC | CASSWYGREQYF
. | TRBJ2-3 | . | TRBV10-1 | TGCGCCAGCGGGTCGGGCACAGATACGCAGTATTTT | CASGSGTDTQYF
. | TRBJ2-7 | . | TRBV18 | TGTGCCAGCTCACCAGACAGCTCCTACGAGCAGTACTTC | CASSPDSSYEQYF
. | TRBJ1-5 | . | TRBV4-3 | TGCGCCAGCAGCCAAGAAGAGGGCAATCAGCCCCAGCATTTT | CASSQEEGNQPQHF
TRBD1 | TRBJ1-1 | few | TRBV29-1 | TGCAGCGTTCTCGCCGGGACAGGGAACACTGAAGCTTTCTTT | CSVLAGTGNTEAFF
. | TRBJ1-3 | . | TRBV7-8 | TGTGCCAGCAGCTTAGATGGTCCGTACACCTCTGGAAACACCATATATTTT | CASSLDGPYTSGNTIYF
. | TRBJ2-2 | . | TRBV7-6 | TGTGCCAGCAGCTTATCCCCGACGGGGATGTCTCCGAACACCGGGGAGCTGTTTTTT | CASSLSPTGMSPNTGELFF
. | TRBJ1-5 | . | TRBV5-1 | TGCGCCAGCAGCCGAGGGGGGGACAATCAGCCCCAGCATTTT | CASSRGGDNQPQHF
TRBD1 | TRBJ1-2 | . | TRBV7-2 | TGTGCCAGCAGCTCCACCCGACAGGGTGCTGGCTACACCTTC | CASSSTRQGAGYTF
TRBD2 | TRBJ2-2 | . | TRBV2 | TGTGCCAGCAGTGAATTAGGGACTAGCGGGAGTTCCGGGGAGCTGTTTTTT | CASSELGTSGSSGELFF
. | TRBJ1-5 | . | TRBV7-6 | TGTGCCAGCAGCTTAGGAGGGGCCGGTCAGCCCCAGCATTTT | CASSLGGAGQPQHF
. | TRBJ1-5 | medium-sized | TRBV19 | TGTGCCAGTAGTATAGCAGGCAATCAGCCCCAGCATTTT | CASSIAGNQPQHF
TRBD1 | TRBJ1-2 | . | TRBV5-1 | TGCGCCAGCAGTTTGACAGGGGAAGGCTATGGCTACACCTTC | CASSLTGEGYGYTF
. | TRBJ1-2 | . | TRBV4-3 | TGCGCCAGCAGCCAAGTAACGACGGCGAACTATGGCTACACCTTC | CASSQVTTANYGYTF
. | TRBJ2-2 | once | TRBV18 | TGTGCCAGCTCACCACCGTCCCTATTGAACACCGGGGAGCTGTTTTTT | CASSPPSLLNTGELFF
TRBD2 | TRBJ2-1 | . | TRBV28 | TGTGCCAGCAGCCTGACTAGCGGGACTTCTTACAATGAGCAGTTCTTC | CASSLTSGTSYNEQFF
. | TRBJ2-3 | once | TRBV9 | TGTGCCAGCAGCGCAGCGCCCAGCACAGATACGCAGTATTTT | CASSAAPSTDTQYF
. | TRBJ2-3 | . | TRBV5-4 | TGTGCCAGCAGCCGAACCCCCGACTTGACTAGCACAGATACGCAGTATTTT | CASSRTPDLTSTDTQYF
TRBD1 | TRBJ2-7 | . | TRBV6-7 | TGTGCCAGCATTTTCTTCCCCGGGCAGGGGGCCGGCGAGCAGTACTTC | CASIFFPGQGAGEQYF